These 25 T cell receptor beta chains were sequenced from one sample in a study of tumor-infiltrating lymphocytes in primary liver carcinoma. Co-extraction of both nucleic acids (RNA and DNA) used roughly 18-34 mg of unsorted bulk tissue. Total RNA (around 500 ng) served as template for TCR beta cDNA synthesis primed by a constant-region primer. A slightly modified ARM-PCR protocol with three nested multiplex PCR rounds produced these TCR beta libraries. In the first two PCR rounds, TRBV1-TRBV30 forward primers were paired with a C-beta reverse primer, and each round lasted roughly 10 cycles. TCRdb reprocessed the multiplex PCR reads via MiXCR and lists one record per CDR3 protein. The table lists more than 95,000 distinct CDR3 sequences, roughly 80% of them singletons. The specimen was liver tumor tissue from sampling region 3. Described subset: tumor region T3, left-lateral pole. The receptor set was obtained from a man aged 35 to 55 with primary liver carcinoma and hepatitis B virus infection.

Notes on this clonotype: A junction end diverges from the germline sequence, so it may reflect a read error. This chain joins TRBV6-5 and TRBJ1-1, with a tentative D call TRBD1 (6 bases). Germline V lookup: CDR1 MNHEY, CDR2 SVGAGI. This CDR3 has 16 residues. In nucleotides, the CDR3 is TGTGCCAGCAGTTGGGAGATAGGGGGGATGAATACTGAAGCTTTCTTT. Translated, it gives CASSWEIGGMNTEAFF.

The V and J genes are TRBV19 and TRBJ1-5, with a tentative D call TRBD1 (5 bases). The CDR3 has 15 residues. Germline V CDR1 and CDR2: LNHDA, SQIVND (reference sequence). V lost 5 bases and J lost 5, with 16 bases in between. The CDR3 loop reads CASSYATETYQPQHF. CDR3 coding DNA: TGTGCCAGTAGTTACGCGACAGAGACCTATCAGCCCCAGCATTTT.

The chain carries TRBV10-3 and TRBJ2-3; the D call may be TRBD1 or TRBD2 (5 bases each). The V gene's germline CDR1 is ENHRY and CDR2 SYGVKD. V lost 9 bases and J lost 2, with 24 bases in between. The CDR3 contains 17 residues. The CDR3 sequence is CAIRGVMRNPITDTQYF. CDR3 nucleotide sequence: TGTGCCATACGAGGGGTAATGCGGAACCCAATCACAGATACGCAGTATTTT.

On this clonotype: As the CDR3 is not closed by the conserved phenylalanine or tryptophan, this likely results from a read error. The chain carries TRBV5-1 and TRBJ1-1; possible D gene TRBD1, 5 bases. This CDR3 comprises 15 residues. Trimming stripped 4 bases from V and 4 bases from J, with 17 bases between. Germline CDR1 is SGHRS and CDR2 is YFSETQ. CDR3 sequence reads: CASSALAGSTTEAFI. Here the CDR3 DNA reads TGCGCCAGCAGCGCCTTGGCAGGGAGCACCACTGAAGCTTTCATT.

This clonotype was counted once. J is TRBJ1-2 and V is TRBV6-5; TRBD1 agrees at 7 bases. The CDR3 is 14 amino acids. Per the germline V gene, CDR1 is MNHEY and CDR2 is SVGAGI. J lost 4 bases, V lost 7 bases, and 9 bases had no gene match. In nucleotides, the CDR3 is TGTGCCAGCAATTGCTCGTGGGACAGCTATGGCTACACCTTC. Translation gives CASNCSWDSYGYTF.

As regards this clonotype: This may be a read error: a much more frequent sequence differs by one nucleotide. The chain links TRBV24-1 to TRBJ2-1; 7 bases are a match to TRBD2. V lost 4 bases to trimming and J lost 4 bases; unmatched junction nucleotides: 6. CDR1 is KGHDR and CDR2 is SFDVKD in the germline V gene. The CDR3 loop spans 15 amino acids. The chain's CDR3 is CATSERGNGYNEQFF. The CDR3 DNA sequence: TGTGCCACCAGTGAGCGGGGGAATGGTTACAATGAGCAGTTCTTC.

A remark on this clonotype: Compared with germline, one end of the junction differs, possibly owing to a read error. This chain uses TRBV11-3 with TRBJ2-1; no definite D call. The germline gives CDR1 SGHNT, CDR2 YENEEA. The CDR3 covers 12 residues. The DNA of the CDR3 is TGTATCGGCAGCTTAAATGGCAATGAGCTGTTCTTC. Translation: CIGSLNGNELFF.

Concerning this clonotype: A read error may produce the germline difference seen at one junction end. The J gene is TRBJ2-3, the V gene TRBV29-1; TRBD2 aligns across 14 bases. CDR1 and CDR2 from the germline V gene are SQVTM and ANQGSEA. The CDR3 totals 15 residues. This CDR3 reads CSVSGTSGRGDTQFF. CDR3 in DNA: TGCAGCGTTAGTGGGACTAGCGGGAGAGGGGATACGCAGTTTTTT.

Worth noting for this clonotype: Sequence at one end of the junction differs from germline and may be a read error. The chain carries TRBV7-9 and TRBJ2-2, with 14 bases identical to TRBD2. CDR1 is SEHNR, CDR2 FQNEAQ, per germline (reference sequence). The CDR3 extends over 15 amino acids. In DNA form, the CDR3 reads TGTGCCAGTAGGGGACTAGCGGGAGCGGCGGGGGAGCTGTTGTTT. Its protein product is CASRGLAGAAGELLF.

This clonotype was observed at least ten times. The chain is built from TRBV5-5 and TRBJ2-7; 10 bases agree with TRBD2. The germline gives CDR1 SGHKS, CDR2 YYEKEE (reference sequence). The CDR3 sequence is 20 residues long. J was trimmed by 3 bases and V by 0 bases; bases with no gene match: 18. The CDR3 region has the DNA TGTGCCAGCAGCTTGGACTGGAGACTAGCGGGTGGGAGAAATGGCTACGAGCAGTACTTC. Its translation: CASSLDWRLAGGRNGYEQYF.

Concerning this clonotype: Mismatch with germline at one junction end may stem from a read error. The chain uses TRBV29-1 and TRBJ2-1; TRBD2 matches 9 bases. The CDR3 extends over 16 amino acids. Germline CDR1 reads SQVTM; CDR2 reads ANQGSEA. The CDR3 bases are TGCAGCGTCGTCGGACTAGCGAGTCCGGCCTACAAAGAGCAGTTCTTC. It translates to CSVVGLASPAYKEQFF.

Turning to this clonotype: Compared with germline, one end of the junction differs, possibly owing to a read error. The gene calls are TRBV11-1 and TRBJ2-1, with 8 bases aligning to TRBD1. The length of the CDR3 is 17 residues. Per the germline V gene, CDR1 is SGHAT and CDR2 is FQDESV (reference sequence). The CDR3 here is CAGRSRDRSFSYNEHFF. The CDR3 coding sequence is TGTGCTGGCAGATCCCGGGACAGGTCTTTCTCCTACAATGAGCACTTCTTC.

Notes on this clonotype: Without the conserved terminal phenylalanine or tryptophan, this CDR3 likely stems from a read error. CDR3 DNA sequence: TGTGCCACGGATAAAGACTCGGGGAGCAACGAGCAGTACATC. Protein product: CATDKDSGSNEQYI. The V gene is TRBV6-1, the J gene TRBJ2-7; tentatively, D is TRBD2 (5 bases). The CDR3 is 14 residues long. The V and J ends lost 10 bases and 5 bases respectively, with 21 bases between them. The V gene's germline CDR1 is MNHNS and CDR2 SASEGT.

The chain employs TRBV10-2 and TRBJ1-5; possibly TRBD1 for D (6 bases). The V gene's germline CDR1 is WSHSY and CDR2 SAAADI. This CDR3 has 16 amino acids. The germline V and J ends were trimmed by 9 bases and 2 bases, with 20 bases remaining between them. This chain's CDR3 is CASNDMGAAGNQPQHF. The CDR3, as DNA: TGCGCCAGTAATGATATGGGGGCGGCTGGCAATCAGCCCCAGCATTTT.

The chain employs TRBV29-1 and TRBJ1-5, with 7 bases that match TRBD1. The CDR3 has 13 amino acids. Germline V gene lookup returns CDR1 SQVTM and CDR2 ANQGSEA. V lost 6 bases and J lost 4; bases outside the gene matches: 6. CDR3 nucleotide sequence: TGCAGCGTCGGCGGGACAGTTAATCAGCCCCAGCATTTT. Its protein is CSVGGTVNQPQHF.

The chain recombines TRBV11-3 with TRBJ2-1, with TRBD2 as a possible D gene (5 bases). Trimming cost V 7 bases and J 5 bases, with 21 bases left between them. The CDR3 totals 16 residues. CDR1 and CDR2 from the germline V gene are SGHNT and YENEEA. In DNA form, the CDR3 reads TGTGCCAGCATCCTCGATAGTGGGAGTGGGCACAATGAGCAGTTCTTC. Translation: CASILDSGSGHNEQFF.

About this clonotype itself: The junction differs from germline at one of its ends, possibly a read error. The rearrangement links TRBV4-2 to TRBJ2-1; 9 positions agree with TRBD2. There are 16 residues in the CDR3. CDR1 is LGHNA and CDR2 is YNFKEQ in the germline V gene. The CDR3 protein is CASSQERAGGYNEQSF. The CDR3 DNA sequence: TGTGCCAGCAGCCAAGAACGAGCGGGAGGTTACAATGAGCAGTCCTTC.

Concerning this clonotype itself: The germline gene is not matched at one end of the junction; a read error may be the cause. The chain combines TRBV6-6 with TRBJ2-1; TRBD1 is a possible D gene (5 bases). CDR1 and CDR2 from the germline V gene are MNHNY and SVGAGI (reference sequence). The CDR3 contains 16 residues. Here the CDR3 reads CASSYQGMGPGNDQFF. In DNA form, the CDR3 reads TGTGCCAGCAGTTACCAGGGCATGGGGCCCGGCAATGATCAGTTCTTC.

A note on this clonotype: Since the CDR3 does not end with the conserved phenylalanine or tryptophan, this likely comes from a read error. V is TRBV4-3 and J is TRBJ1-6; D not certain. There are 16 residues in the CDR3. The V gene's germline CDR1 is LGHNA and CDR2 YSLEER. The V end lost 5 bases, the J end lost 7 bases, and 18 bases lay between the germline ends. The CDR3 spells CASSSWHRGRNSPLHS. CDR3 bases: TGCGCCAGCAGCTCCTGGCACCGGGGAAGGAATTCACCCCTCCACTCT.

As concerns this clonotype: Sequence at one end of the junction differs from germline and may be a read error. Here the CDR3 reads CASSLGRSRSGYIEQFF. CDR3 bases: TGTGCCAGCAGCTTGGGACGGAGCCGCTCTGGGTACATTGAGCAATTCTTC. This chain joins TRBV5-6 and TRBJ2-1; D is uncertain. This CDR3 region has 17 residues. Germline V gene sequence: CDR1 SGHDT, CDR2 YYEEEE.

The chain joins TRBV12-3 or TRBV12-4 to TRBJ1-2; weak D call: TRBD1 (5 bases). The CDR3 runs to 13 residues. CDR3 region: CTISLAGPHGYTF. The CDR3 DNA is TGTACCATCAGTTTGGCAGGGCCTCATGGCTACACCTTC.

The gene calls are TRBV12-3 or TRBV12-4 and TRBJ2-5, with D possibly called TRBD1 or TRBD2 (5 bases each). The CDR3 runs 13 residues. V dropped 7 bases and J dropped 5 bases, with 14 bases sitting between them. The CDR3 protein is CASNITGTETQYF. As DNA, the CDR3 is TGTGCCAGCAACATTACCGGGACGGAGACCCAGTACTTC.

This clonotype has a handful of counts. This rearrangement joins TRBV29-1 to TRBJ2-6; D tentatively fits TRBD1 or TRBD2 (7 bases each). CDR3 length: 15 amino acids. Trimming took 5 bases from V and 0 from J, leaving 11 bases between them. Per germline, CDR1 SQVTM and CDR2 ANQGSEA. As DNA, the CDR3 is TGCAGCGTTCAGGGGGAGGGCTCTGGGGCCAACGTCCTGACTTTC. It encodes CSVQGEGSGANVLTF.

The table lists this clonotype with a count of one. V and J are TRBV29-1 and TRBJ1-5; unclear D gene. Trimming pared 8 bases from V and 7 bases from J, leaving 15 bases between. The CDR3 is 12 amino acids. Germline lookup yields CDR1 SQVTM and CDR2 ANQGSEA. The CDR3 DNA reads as TGCAGCATTGGGGAACAGAGGCAGCCCCAGCATTTT. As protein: CSIGEQRQPQHF.

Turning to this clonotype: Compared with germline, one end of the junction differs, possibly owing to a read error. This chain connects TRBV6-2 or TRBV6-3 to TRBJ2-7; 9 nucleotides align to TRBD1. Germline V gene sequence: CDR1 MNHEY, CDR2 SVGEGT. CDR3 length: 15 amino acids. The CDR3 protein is CGSNLPGQGGNEQYF. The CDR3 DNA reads TGTGGCAGCAACCTTCCGGGACAGGGAGGCAACGAGCAGTACTTC.